This TCR beta chain was captured by sequencing in a study of yellow fever vaccine responses in identical twins. V was pared by 5 bases and J by 2 bases, with 9 bases between. Germline V CDR1 and CDR2: SGHNT, YENEEA. This CDR3 comprises 13 residues. TCRdb independently ran MiXCR on the RT-PCR reads; one entry per CDR3 protein. The sample has about 9,600 distinct CDR3 sequences, roughly 80% seen once. The source was T cells from blood (PBMCs), unsorted or a sorted subset (not recorded which), collected before or after yellow fever vaccination (not recorded which). This TCR was recovered from a woman under 30 who received the yellow fever vaccine. The chain couples TRBV11-3 to TRBJ1-1; D is unclear. CDR3 in amino acids: CASSERGNTEAFF. The CDR3 DNA is TGTGCCAGCAGCGAACGCGGTAACACTGAAGCTTTCTTT. Filled out from reference TRBV11-3 and TRBJ1-1, the complete variable domain reads EAGVVQSPRYKIIEKKQPVAFWCNPISGHNTLYWYLQNLGQGPELLIRYENEEAVDDSQLPKDRFSAERLKGVDSTLKIQPAELGDSAVYLCASSERGNTEAFFGQGTRLTVV.